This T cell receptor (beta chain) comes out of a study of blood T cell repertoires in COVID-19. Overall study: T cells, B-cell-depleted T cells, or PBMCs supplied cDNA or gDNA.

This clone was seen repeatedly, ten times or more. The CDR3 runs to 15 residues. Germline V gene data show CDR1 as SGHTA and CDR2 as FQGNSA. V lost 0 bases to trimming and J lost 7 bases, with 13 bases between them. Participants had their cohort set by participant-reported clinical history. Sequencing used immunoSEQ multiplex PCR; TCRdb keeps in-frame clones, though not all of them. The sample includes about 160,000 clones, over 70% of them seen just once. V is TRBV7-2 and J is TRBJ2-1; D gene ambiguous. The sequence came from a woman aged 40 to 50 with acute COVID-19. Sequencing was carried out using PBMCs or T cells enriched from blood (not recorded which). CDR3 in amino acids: CASSLAISVGNEQFF. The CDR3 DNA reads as TGTGCCAGCAGCTTAGCGATCAGCGTTGGTAATGAGCAGTTCTTC.